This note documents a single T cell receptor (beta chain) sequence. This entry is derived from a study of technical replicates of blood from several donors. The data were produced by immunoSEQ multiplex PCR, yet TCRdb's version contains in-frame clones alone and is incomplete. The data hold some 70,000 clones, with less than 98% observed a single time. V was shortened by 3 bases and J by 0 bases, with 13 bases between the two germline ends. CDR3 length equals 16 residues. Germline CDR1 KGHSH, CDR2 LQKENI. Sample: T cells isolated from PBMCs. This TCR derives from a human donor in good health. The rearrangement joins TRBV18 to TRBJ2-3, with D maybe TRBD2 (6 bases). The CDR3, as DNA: TGTGCCAGCTCACCCGGGGCCGGGACTAGCACAGATACGCAGTATTTT. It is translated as CASSPGAGTSTDTQYF.